The source of this TCR beta chain is a study of cytomegalovirus exposure and HLA in healthy donors. Turning to the study itself: Drawn from HLA-typed donors, tens of millions of unique TCRs were held in an early data release. Notes on the study in general: The study recorded 150 to 200 TCR beta chains that were cytomegalovirus-associated. Confirmation in vitro established that a few CMV-associated chains were specific for CMV antigens. Previous analysis showed most TCR beta V segments were productive about 87% or about 30% of the time.

Germline V gene lookup returns CDR1 MNHNS and CDR2 SASEGT. The CDR3 has 15 residues. The V and J ends lost 7 bases and 5 bases respectively, with 18 bases between them. Of note for this clone: No antigen is known for it.

PCR involved 60 Vbeta and 13 Jbeta primers. Profiled with immunoSEQ multiplex PCR; TCRdb holds only in-frame clones, not every one. The sample gives under 200,000 clones, around 78% of which show up once; less than 0.9% is in the top ten. The chain employs TRBV6-1 and TRBJ1-5; perhaps TRBD1 as D (5 bases). The clonotype was recovered from a female donor in good health and CMV-seronegative. Sequencing was performed on PBMCs. In nucleotides, the CDR3 is TGTGCCAGCACCGACCGCCTTACAGGCCATCAGCCCCAGCATTTT. This codes for CASTDRLTGHQPQHF.